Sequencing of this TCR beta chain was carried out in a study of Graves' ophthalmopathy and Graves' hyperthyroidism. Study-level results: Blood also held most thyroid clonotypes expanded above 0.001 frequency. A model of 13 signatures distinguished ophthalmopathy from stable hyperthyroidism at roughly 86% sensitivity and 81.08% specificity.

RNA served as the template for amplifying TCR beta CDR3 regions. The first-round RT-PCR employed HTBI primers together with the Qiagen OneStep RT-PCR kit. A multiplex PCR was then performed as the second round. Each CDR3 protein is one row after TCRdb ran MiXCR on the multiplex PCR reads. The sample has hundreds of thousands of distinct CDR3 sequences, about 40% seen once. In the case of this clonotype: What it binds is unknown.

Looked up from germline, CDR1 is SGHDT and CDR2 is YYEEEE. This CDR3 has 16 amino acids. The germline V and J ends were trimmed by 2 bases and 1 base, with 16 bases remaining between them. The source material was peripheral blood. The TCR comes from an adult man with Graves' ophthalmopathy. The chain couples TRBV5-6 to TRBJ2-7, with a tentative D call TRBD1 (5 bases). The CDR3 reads CASSFSPRAASYEQYF. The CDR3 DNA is TGTGCCAGCAGCTTCTCACCCAGGGCGGCGTCCTACGAGCAGTACTTC. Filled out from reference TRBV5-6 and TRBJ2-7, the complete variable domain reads DAGVTQSPTHLIKTRGQQVTLRCSPKSGHDTVSWYQQALGQGPQFIFQYYEEEERQRGNFPDRFSGHQFPNYSSELNVNALLLGDSALYLCASSFSPRAASYEQYFGPGTRLTVT.